The rows below give T cell receptor beta chains drawn from one sample of a study of blood T cell repertoires in COVID-19. Some clones are missing from TCRdb's copy, which holds only in-frame ones; the method was immunoSEQ multiplex PCR. The sample has roughly 200,000 clones, around 90% seen once. Sample: peripheral blood. The source is a man in his forties with active or convalescent COVID-19. The CDR3 runs from the conserved cysteine through the conserved F or W. The D gene is left open where the match is weak. Clone size is given for some rows only: seen once, a few or many times, or a class if the clone is expanded.

CDR3 protein	CDR3 DNA	D gene	J gene	V gene	clone size
CSVRLDGGSYQPQHF	TGCAGCGTTCGTCTGGACGGGGGATCTTATCAGCCCCAGCATTTT	-	TRBJ1-5	TRBV29-1	-
CASFRAPPYEQYF	TGTGCCAGCTTCAGGGCGCCCCCCTACGAGCAGTACTTC	-	TRBJ2-7	TRBV28	-
CASYYPDTDTQYF	TGTGCCAGCTATTACCCAGATACAGATACGCAGTATTTT	-	TRBJ2-3	TRBV2	-
CASSQGPLAGSQETQYF	TGTGCCAGCAGCCAAGGTCCCTTAGCGGGGTCCCAAGAGACCCAGTACTTC	TRBD2	TRBJ2-5	TRBV14	-
CASIEENTGELFF	TGTGCCAGCATCGAGGAGAACACCGGGGAGCTGTTTTTT	-	TRBJ2-2	TRBV28	once
CASTPVPSTDTQYF	TGTGCCAGCACCCCTGTCCCCTCCACAGATACGCAGTATTTT	-	TRBJ2-3	TRBV27	-
CASSQTQAHTSAVGYTF	TGCGCCAGCAGCCAAACACAGGCTCACACGTCGGCGGTTGGCTACACCTTC	-	TRBJ1-2	TRBV4-1	-
CASSLTGAGNTIYF	TGTGCCAGCAGCCTCACAGGGGCTGGAAACACCATATATTTT	TRBD1	TRBJ1-3	TRBV7-3	once
CASSLSGANTGELFF	TGTGCCAGCAGCTTAAGCGGGGCGAACACCGGGGAGCTGTTTTTT	TRBD2	TRBJ2-2	TRBV7-2	-
CASSFYSSYEQYF	TGTGCCAGCAGTTTTTACAGTTCCTACGAGCAGTACTTC	-	TRBJ2-7	TRBV27	once
CAIRGLRNTEAFF	TGTGCCATCAGGGGACTGAGGAACACTGAAGCTTTCTTT	-	TRBJ1-1	TRBV10-3	-
CASIDRGVSEAFF	TGTGCCAGCATCGACAGGGGAGTAAGTGAAGCTTTCTTT	TRBD1	TRBJ1-1	TRBV7-9	-
CASSPGNIQYF	TGTGCCAGCAGCCCGGGGAACATTCAGTACTTC	-	TRBJ2-4	TRBV27	-
CASSLTSGTFSGNTIYF	TGTGCCAGCAGCCTAACCTCCGGGACTTTTTCTGGAAACACCATATATTTT	-	TRBJ1-3	TRBV13	-
CASSPSPGGNEKLFF	TGTGCCAGCAGCCCCTCCCCGGGAGGCAATGAAAAACTGTTTTTT	-	TRBJ1-4	TRBV11-3	-
CASSFGADNQPQHF	TGTGCCAGCAGCTTTGGGGCGGACAATCAGCCCCAGCATTTT	-	TRBJ1-5	TRBV7-9	few
CASRPLRSADTEAFF	TGTGCCAGCAGGCCACTACGGAGCGCTGACACTGAAGCTTTCTTT	-	TRBJ1-1	TRBV5-6	few
CASSFWRQVQNQPQHF	TGTGCCAGCAGCTTTTGGCGACAGGTCCAAAATCAGCCCCAGCATTTT	-	TRBJ1-5	TRBV5-4	-
CASSLGGVMDEKLFF	TGTGCCAGCAGCTTAGGCGGGGTTATGGATGAAAAACTGTTTTTT	-	TRBJ1-4	TRBV7-9	-
CASSSQTGIGEQPQHF	TGTGCCAGCAGTTCACAAACAGGGATTGGAGAACAGCCCCAGCATTTT	-	TRBJ1-5	TRBV6-2/TRBV6-3	-
CASSPTTGGSSSGNTIYF	TGTGCCAGCAGCCCCACCACAGGGGGCTCCTCTTCTGGAAACACCATATATTTT	TRBD1	TRBJ1-3	TRBV9	few
CATSSRRTISGNTIYF	TGTGCCACCAGCTCCCGGAGGACCATCTCTGGAAACACCATATATTTT	-	TRBJ1-3	TRBV15	-
CASRAMDGYTF	TGTGCCAGCAGGGCCATGGATGGCTACACCTTC	-	TRBJ1-2	TRBV9	-
CASRLGTYTEAFF	TGTGCCAGCAGATTAGGGACTTACACTGAAGCTTTCTTT	-	TRBJ1-1	TRBV28	-
CAWGGRQGEQYF	TGTGCCTGGGGGGGCAGACAGGGCGAGCAGTACTTC	TRBD1	TRBJ2-7	TRBV30	-
CASKNGDTLNTEAFF	TGTGCCAGCAAAAATGGGGACACCCTGAACACTGAAGCTTTCTTT	-	TRBJ1-1	TRBV6-5	-
CASSSPQGRSTEAFF	TGTGCCAGCAGTTCCCCACAGGGAAGGAGCACTGAAGCTTTCTTT	-	TRBJ1-1	TRBV6-6	few
CASSDPGQRNEKLFF	TGTGCCAGCAGCGACCCGGGACAGAGAAATGAAAAACTGTTTTTT	TRBD1	TRBJ1-4	TRBV6-5	-
CASSYSYVTTYEQYF	TGTGCCAGCAGTTACTCATACGTAACAACGTACGAGCAGTACTTC	-	TRBJ2-7	TRBV6-5	-
CASSLDATNEKLFF	TGTGCCAGCAGTTTAGATGCAACTAATGAAAAACTGTTTTTT	-	TRBJ1-4	TRBV6-5	once
CASSTNRGDGYTF	TGTGCCAGCAGCACCAACAGGGGAGATGGCTACACCTTC	TRBD1	TRBJ1-2	TRBV7-2	-
CASSYGRSSNQPQHF	TGTGCCAGCAGTTATGGGAGGTCTAGCAATCAGCCCCAGCATTTT	-	TRBJ1-5	TRBV2	-
CASSLSLGGGPDTQYF	TGTGCCAGCAGCTTATCGCTCGGGGGGGGACCAGATACGCAGTATTTT	TRBD2	TRBJ2-3	TRBV7-9	-
CASSRILSGGTETQYF	TGTGCCAGCAGCAGGATCCTTAGCGGGGGGACAGAGACCCAGTACTTC	TRBD2	TRBJ2-5	TRBV3-1/TRBV3-2	few
CASSLMSLAGETQYF	TGTGCCAGCAGTTTAATGTCACTAGCGGGGGAGACCCAGTACTTC	TRBD2	TRBJ2-5	TRBV28	-
CASSAPGQETQYF	TGTGCCAGCAGCGCCCCGGGACAGGAGACCCAGTACTTC	TRBD1	TRBJ2-5	TRBV7-2	-
CAISDGTVAGYTF	TGTGCCATCAGTGACGGGACAGTCGCTGGCTACACCTTC	TRBD1	TRBJ1-2	TRBV10-3	-